This record looks at one T cell receptor beta chain sequence and its context. Its matching antigen is unknown. This record comes from a study of OX40 agonist ivuxolimab in advanced cancers. Study summary: Patients were about 83% male with ages roughly 23 to 90, mean 60.

Sequencing was performed with immunoSEQ multiplex PCR; in TCRdb, only in-frame clones are kept and a portion is missing. The data contain more than 40,000 clones, about 90% of them seen just once; the ten biggest clones take up around 3.5%. Germline CDR1 LNHDA, CDR2 SQIVND (reference sequence). V lost 7 bases to trimming and J lost 4 bases, with 19 bases between them. The CDR3 has 15 residues. Study-wide findings and caveats: Dose levels from 0.1 to 3.0 mg/kg saw CD4+ and CD8+ blood T cells expand clonally by week 6. The mean number of expanded clones was higher in CD8+ T cells than in CD4+.

It was autoimmune disease history or systemic immunosuppression that excluded patients. This material consisted of CD4+ or CD8+ T cells sorted from blood, taken in a trial of the OX40 agonist ivuxolimab. This clonotype originated in an adult with an advanced solid tumor such as melanoma, head and neck, liver or kidney cancer. The rearrangement uses TRBV19 and TRBJ1-1; tentatively, D is TRBD1 (6 bases). This CDR3 reads CASTLTGLGATEAFF. The CDR3 DNA reads TGTGCCAGTACTCTAACAGGACTGGGGGCCACTGAAGCTTTCTTT.